The rows below give T cell receptor beta chains drawn from one sample of a study of T cell responses to AZD1222 COVID-19 vaccine. Produced via immunoSEQ multiplex PCR; TCRdb's table is partial and in-frame only. The sample contains roughly 100,000 clones, around 86% of which appear only once. Specimen: peripheral blood, collected on day 0 of AZD1222 vaccination. The receptors derive from an adult in good health. The CDR3 runs from the conserved cysteine through the conserved F or W. The D gene is left open where the match is weak. Clone size is stated in some rows and not others, as once, few, many or a class when expanded.

CDR3 length	V gene	D gene	clone size	J gene	CDR3 protein	CDR3 DNA
15	TRBV5-1	NA	NA	TRBJ2-2	CASSLAQDNTGELFF	TGCGCCAGCAGCTTGGCCCAGGACAACACCGGGGAGCTGTTTTTT
15	TRBV6-2/TRBV6-3	NA	NA	TRBJ2-1	CASSSWAKLGNEQFF	TGTGCCAGCAGTAGTTGGGCAAAGTTGGGCAATGAGCAGTTCTTC
15	TRBV27	NA	NA	TRBJ2-7	CASSLSGRSSYEQYF	TGTGCCAGCAGTTTATCTGGCCGGAGCTCCTACGAGCAGTACTTC
16	TRBV28	TRBD1	few	TRBJ1-5	CASSKQGGVDNQPQHF	TGTGCCAGCAGTAAACAGGGGGGTGTGGACAATCAGCCCCAGCATTTT
15	TRBV7-8	TRBD2	NA	TRBJ2-7	CASSGLAGGPYEQYF	TGTGCCAGCAGCGGGTTAGCGGGAGGGCCGTACGAGCAGTACTTC
13	TRBV2	NA	few	TRBJ1-1	CASILDRNTEAFF	TGTGCCAGCATCTTGGACAGGAACACTGAAGCTTTCTTT
12	TRBV11-2	NA	NA	TRBJ1-1	CASSLDSAEAFF	TGTGCCAGCAGCTTAGATTCGGCTGAAGCTTTCTTT
14	TRBV3-1/TRBV3-2	TRBD2	NA	TRBJ2-7	CASSQGTSGSAQYF	TGTGCCAGCAGCCAAGGTACTAGCGGGAGTGCGCAGTACTTC
15	TRBV7-2	NA	NA	TRBJ1-6	CASSLAGNGNSPLHF	TGTGCCAGCAGCTTAGCTGGGAATGGAAATTCACCCCTCCACTTT
15	TRBV7-2	TRBD1	NA	TRBJ2-5	CASSFWTGGGETQYF	TGTGCCAGCAGCTTTTGGACAGGGGGAGGGGAGACCCAGTACTTC
12	TRBV14	TRBD2	NA	TRBJ2-1	CASSQVGGSEFF	TGTGCCAGCAGCCAAGTCGGGGGGTCGGAGTTCTTC
17	TRBV19	TRBD1	NA	TRBJ2-2	CATRPGTGGGRTGELFF	TGTGCCACCAGACCGGGGACAGGGGGAGGAAGAACCGGGGAGCTGTTTTTT
15	TRBV28	NA	NA	TRBJ1-2	CASSQRGGLIDGYTF	TGTGCCAGCAGCCAAAGGGGGGGGCTCATCGATGGCTACACCTTC
14	TRBV10-2	NA	NA	TRBJ1-1	CASSVGRVNTEAFF	TGCGCCAGCAGTGTAGGACGGGTGAACACTGAAGCTTTCTTT
14	TRBV27	TRBD1	once	TRBJ2-7	CASSIQGRGYEQYF	TGTGCCAGCAGTATACAGGGGAGAGGATACGAGCAGTACTTC
17	TRBV9	TRBD2	NA	TRBJ2-1	CASSVDPLAGVRNEQFF	TGTGCCAGCAGCGTCGATCCTTTAGCGGGGGTGAGGAATGAGCAGTTCTTC
14	TRBV5-4	NA	NA	TRBJ2-7	CASSLVGLGNEQYF	TGTGCCAGCAGCTTGGTAGGGTTAGGGAACGAGCAGTACTTC
13	TRBV28	NA	NA	TRBJ1-5	CASVGDIRQPQHF	TGTGCCAGCGTTGGGGACATACGGCAGCCCCAGCATTTT
17	TRBV5-4	TRBD1	once	TRBJ2-5	CASSQKPGQGIQETQYF	TGTGCCAGCAGCCAGAAGCCGGGACAGGGGATACAAGAGACCCAGTACTTC
15	TRBV2	NA	NA	TRBJ2-3	CASSPSGVRGDTQYF	TGTGCCAGCAGTCCCTCGGGGGTTCGTGGAGATACGCAGTATTTT
12	TRBV27	NA	NA	TRBJ1-2	CASRPVEGGYTF	TGTGCCAGCCGTCCCGTGGAGGGAGGCTACACCTTC
12	TRBV5-6	NA	NA	TRBJ2-7	CASSRPNREQYF	TGTGCCAGCAGCCGCCCCAACAGGGAGCAGTACTTC
16	TRBV28	NA	NA	TRBJ1-4	CASGGGTTGSNEKLFF	TGTGCCAGCGGGGGGGGTACCACGGGATCCAATGAAAAACTGTTTTTT